Each of the 9 T cell receptor beta chains below was sequenced from the same sample in a study of molecular identifiers for immune sequencing clone quantification. TCRdb used MiXCR to reprocess the PCR reads, holding one entry per CDR3 protein. The table has around 40,000 distinct CDR3 sequences, roughly 21% seen once; the top ten hold approximately 1.1%. The sequenced sample consisted of naive CD8+ T cells from blood, with Jurkat cell RNA spiked in. Described subset: FACS-sorted CD8+CD4-CCR7+CD45RA+ naive T cells. The origin of the receptors is a human donor in good health. Some libraries in this study had Jurkat cell RNA spiked in.

This chain joins TRBV12-3 or TRBV12-4 and TRBJ1-4; D is unclear. The CDR3 is 14 residues long. V was cut by 3 bases and J by 6 bases, with 11 bases left in between. As DNA, the CDR3 is TGTGCCAGCAGTTTGGCGGGGTCGTATGAAAAACTGTTTTTT. Encoded protein: CASSLAGSYEKLFF.

This clonotype was observed at least ten times. The chain is built from TRBV6-1 and TRBJ2-7, with TRBD2 identical over 10 bases. The CDR3 length is 17 residues. V lost 6 bases to trimming and J lost 3 bases; unmatched junction nucleotides: 14. CDR1 MNHNS and CDR2 SASEGT come from the germline V gene. CDR3 in DNA: TGTGCCAGCAGACCCCCATCCCGGACTAGCGGAAGCTACGAGCAGTACTTC. This encodes CASRPPSRTSGSYEQYF.

This clonotype was seen ten or more times. The rearrangement links TRBV3-1 to TRBJ1-1; no firm D call. The CDR3 runs 12 residues. Trimming removed 1 base from V and 4 bases from J, with 4 bases in between. Looked up from germline, CDR1 is LGHDT and CDR2 is YNNKEL (reference sequence). CDR3 in amino acids: CASSQGFTEAFF. In DNA, the CDR3 is TGTGCCAGCAGCCAAGGGTTCACTGAAGCTTTCTTT.

This clonotype was found many times. This chain joins TRBV7-8 and TRBJ1-5; D might be TRBD1 (5 bases). The CDR3 totals 12 residues. Looked up from germline, CDR1 is SGHVS and CDR2 is FQNEAQ. V dropped 5 bases and J dropped 6 bases, with 8 bases sitting between them. The CDR3 nucleotides are TGTGCCAGCAGCATAAGGGGTCAGCCCCAGCATTTT. Amino acids: CASSIRGQPQHF.

This clonotype was seen many times. The V gene is TRBV23-1, the J gene TRBJ1-1; no clear D. TRBV23-1 is classed as an ORF, of uncertain function. The CDR3 loop spans 15 amino acids. V was shortened by 3 bases and J by 1 base, with 12 bases between the two germline ends. The CDR3, as DNA: TGCGCCAGCAGTCATTCGACATACGGGAACACTGAAGCTTTCTTT. Translation gives CASSHSTYGNTEAFF.

In this sample, this clonotype turned up a few times. A much larger clone is a single base away; this may be a read error. The chain joins TRBV6-5 to TRBJ1-5, with a tentative D call TRBD1 (6 bases). The germline V and J ends were trimmed by 8 bases and 2 bases, with 22 bases remaining between them. The CDR3 runs 17 residues. Per germline, CDR1 MNHEY and CDR2 SVGAGI. CDR3 nucleotide sequence: TGTGCCAGCCTCCGGGGTAAAGGACAGATTGGCAATCAGCCCCAGCATTTT. Its protein is CASLRGKGQIGNQPQHF.

This clonotype was counted ten times or more. The V and J genes are TRBV12-3 or TRBV12-4 and TRBJ2-7; 13 nucleotides align to TRBD2. The length of the CDR3 is 16 residues. V lost 6 bases to trimming and J lost 2 bases; unmatched junction nucleotides: 7. CDR3 amino acids: CASSPAGLAGAYEQYF. CDR3 nucleotides: TGTGCCAGCAGCCCGGCCGGACTAGCGGGGGCCTACGAGCAGTACTTC.

This clonotype was counted at least ten times. The chain couples TRBV29-1 to TRBJ1-4, with D tentatively TRBD1 (6 bases). In germline, CDR1 is SQVTM, CDR2 ANQGSEA. The CDR3 contains 15 residues. Deletions cut 7 bases from V and 5 bases from J, with 20 bases between. CDR3 amino acids: CSDRAGGRKNEKLFF. In DNA form, the CDR3 reads TGCAGCGACAGGGCAGGAGGAAGAAAGAATGAAAAACTGTTTTTT.

This clonotype turned up a few times. The conserved closing phenylalanine or tryptophan is absent in this CDR3, likely reflecting a read error. This chain joins TRBV19 and TRBJ1-5; D possibly corresponds to TRBD1 (5 bases). Trimming removed 5 bases at V and 0 bases at J, with 8 bases between. The CDR3 contains 14 residues. CDR1 and CDR2 (germline): LNHDA, SQIVND (reference sequence). The CDR3 loop reads CASSLDTSNQPQHL. The CDR3 DNA follows: TGTGCCAGTAGTCTGGACACTAGCAATCAGCCCCAGCATCTT.